These 25 T cell receptor beta chains were all obtained from the same sample, sequenced in a study of CD8+ T cells in alopecia areata (dated by TCRdb to 2016 to 2019). Read against the paper, the sample's time point label means: around 24 weeks on oral tofacitinib. What the treatment or condition label conveys for this sample: oral pan-JAK inhibitor, 5-10 mg twice daily. The library was prepared using the immunoSEQ multiplex PCR assay. RNA was extracted from all samples and reverse transcribed into cDNA as template for TCR sequencing. Imported from immuneACCESS, the table was reduced by TCRdb to in-frame sequences with V and J called. These copies leave out some clones; in studies compared against another copy, an unresolved V gene accounts for under half, and the cause of the remainder is not known. This sample lists roughly 180,000 clones; about 53% were detected once. More than 10% of the sample belongs to the ten largest clones.

The specimen comprised CD8+ T cells sorted from blood, sampled at week 24, from a patient treated with tofacitinib. These receptor sequences come from a human donor with alopecia areata.

This chain joins TRBV6-5 and TRBJ1-2, with TRBD1 as a possible D gene (5 bases). V was pared by 0 bases and J by 8 bases, with 10 bases between. The V gene's germline CDR1 is MNHEY and CDR2 SVGAGI. This CDR3 is 13 amino acids long. Here the CDR3 reads CASSYSPGKGYTF. Here the CDR3 DNA reads TGTGCCAGCAGTTACTCCCCAGGGAAAGGCTACACCTTC.

The chain has TRBV6-6 and TRBJ1-5, with 10 bases aligning to TRBD1. There are 15 residues in the CDR3. V shed 7 bases and J 3 bases; nucleotides not matched to a gene: 6. Germline V gene data show CDR1 as MNHNY and CDR2 as SVGAGI (reference sequence). DNA of the CDR3: TGTGCCAGCACCTCGGACAGGGGGGACAATCAGCCCCAGCATTTT. It codes for CASTSDRGDNQPQHF.

This chain joins TRBV10-3 and TRBJ1-1; 9 bases agree with TRBD1. Trimming at V came to 2 bases and at J to 2 bases, leaving 6 bases not matched to a gene. This CDR3 spans 16 amino acids. CDR1 is ENHRY and CDR2 is SYGVKD in the germline V gene. This CDR3 is CAISERGDRANTEAFF. The CDR3 coding sequence is TGTGCCATCAGTGAGAGGGGGGACAGGGCCAACACTGAAGCTTTCTTT.

The gene calls are TRBV5-6 and TRBJ2-7; no clear D gene. This CDR3 spans 14 amino acids. V shed 0 bases and J shed 3 bases, with 10 bases lying between them. From germline, CDR1 is SGHDT and CDR2 YYEEEE. Written as DNA, the CDR3 is TGTGCCAGCAGCTTGGGACGGCCAGTCTACGAGCAGTACTTC. Translation gives CASSLGRPVYEQYF.

This clone was found a few times. This rearrangement joins TRBV27 to TRBJ1-1, with unresolved D. The CDR3 is 14 residues long. V dropped 7 bases and J dropped 0 bases, with 12 bases sitting between them. Germline CDR1 reads MNHEY; CDR2 reads SMNVEV (reference sequence). The CDR3 loop reads CASINLQMNTEAFF. DNA of the CDR3: TGTGCCAGCATAAACCTACAGATGAACACTGAAGCTTTCTTT.

This clone was detected only a few times. V usage is TRBV29-1 and J usage is TRBJ2-2; possibly TRBD1 for D (6 bases). The CDR3 has 15 residues. Deletions cut 7 bases from V and 6 bases from J, with 21 bases between. Germline V gene sequence: CDR1 SQVTM, CDR2 ANQGSEA. The CDR3 sequence is CSALSDRRNAGELFF. DNA for the CDR3: TGCAGCGCCTTATCAGACAGGCGTAACGCCGGGGAGCTGTTTTTT.

The rearrangement links TRBV5-6 to TRBJ2-1; D gene uncertain. This CDR3 comprises 15 residues. Trimming left V 0 bases short and J 2 bases short, with 9 bases between. Germline CDR1 and CDR2: SGHDT and YYEEEE. Here the CDR3 reads CASSLGGTPYNEQFF. In DNA form, the CDR3 reads TGTGCCAGCAGCTTGGGTGGAACCCCCTACAATGAGCAGTTCTTC.

V is TRBV29-1 and J is TRBJ1-1, with a weak D call TRBD1 (5 bases). Trimming pared 4 bases from V and 5 bases from J, leaving 20 bases between. Germline V CDR1 and CDR2: SQVTM, ANQGSEA. The CDR3 sequence is 15 residues long. Here the CDR3 reads CSVVGHRGGGTEAFF. As DNA, the CDR3 is TGCAGCGTTGTCGGCCACCGCGGCGGGGGAACTGAAGCTTTCTTT.

CDR3 sequence reads: CSVVGQGGDEAFF. The CDR3 nucleotides read TGCAGCGTTGTGGGTCAGGGGGGAGATGAAGCTTTCTTT. V gene TRBV29-1 combines with J gene TRBJ1-1, with TRBD1 identical over 7 bases. This CDR3 is 13 amino acids long. V trimming: 4 bases; J trimming: 7 bases; junction bases outside the gene matches: 9. Germline CDR1 SQVTM, CDR2 ANQGSEA.

V is TRBV11-2 and J is TRBJ2-3, with TRBD2 identical over 11 bases. The CDR3 loop spans 15 amino acids. CDR1 is SGHAT, CDR2 FQNNGV, per germline. V lost 5 bases and J lost 2; bases outside the gene matches: 3. CDR3 in amino acids: CASSLLAGDTDTQYF. CDR3 DNA: TGTGCCAGCAGCCTACTAGCGGGGGACACAGATACGCAGTATTTT. Full variable domain (rest looked up from reference TRBV11-2 and TRBJ2-3): EAGVAQSPRYKIIEKRQSVAFWCNPISGHATLYWYQQILGQGPKLLIQFQNNGVVDDSQLPKDRFSAERLKGVDSTLKIQPAKLEDSAVYLCASSLLAGDTDTQYFGPGTRLTVL.

V is TRBV14 and J is TRBJ1-1; the D is unclear. Trimming removed 1 base at V and 4 bases at J, with 10 bases between. Looked up from germline, CDR1 is SGHDN and CDR2 is FVKESK. The CDR3 consists of 14 residues. The CDR3 coding sequence is TGTGCCAGCAGCCAAGGCAAGAGGGTCACTGAAGCTTTCTTT. Translating it yields CASSQGKRVTEAFF.

The chain's CDR3 is CASSLTGTPYEQYF. CDR3 coding DNA: TGTGCCAGCAGCCTAACAGGGACCCCCTACGAGCAGTACTTC. The chain joins TRBV7-9 to TRBJ2-7; weak D call: TRBD1 (6 bases). Germline lookup yields CDR1 SEHNR and CDR2 FQNEAQ (reference sequence). There are 14 residues in the CDR3. The V gene lost 5 bases and the J gene lost 2 bases, with 13 bases spanning the gap. Full variable domain (outside the CDR3, taken from reference TRBV7-9 and TRBJ2-7): DTGVSQNPRHKITKRGQNVTFRCDPISEHNRLYWYRQTLGQGPEFLTYFQNEAQLEKSRLLSDRFSAERPKGSFSTLEIQRTEQGDSAMYLCASSLTGTPYEQYFGPGTRLTVT.

About this clone itself: The junction differs from germline at one of its ends, possibly a read error. This rearrangement joins TRBV9 to TRBJ2-3; maybe TRBD2 (6 bases). This CDR3 has 16 residues. Germline-derived CDR1 and CDR2 are SGDLS and YYNGEE. CDR3 DNA sequence: TGTGCCGGCAGCGGCGAAGCCGGGACTAGCACAGATACGCAGTATTTT. It translates to CAGSGEAGTSTDTQYF.

This sequence joins TRBV7-9 and TRBJ1-5, with D tentatively TRBD1 (5 bases). The length of the CDR3 is 13 residues. With 2 bases removed from V and 6 bases from J, the gap between germline ends came to 8 bases. Germline CDR1 is SEHNR and CDR2 is FQNEAQ (reference sequence). CDR3 region: CASSLSRAQPQHF. In DNA, the CDR3 is TGTGCCAGCAGCTTAAGCAGGGCTCAGCCCCAGCATTTT.

V is TRBV7-9 and J is TRBJ2-4, with D hard to call. The V end was cut by 5 bases, the J end by 0 bases, with 8 bases between. The CDR3 runs to 14 residues. The germline CDR1 and CDR2 sequences are SEHNR and FQNEAQ (reference sequence). CDR3 sequence: CASSLFRAKNIQYF. As DNA, the CDR3 is TGTGCCAGCAGCCTATTCCGAGCCAAAAACATTCAGTACTTC. The full variable domain, rest sourced from reference TRBV7-9 and TRBJ2-4, is DTGVSQNPRHKITKRGQNVTFRCDPISEHNRLYWYRQTLGQGPEFLTYFQNEAQLEKSRLLSDRFSAERPKGSFSTLEIQRTEQGDSAMYLCASSLFRAKNIQYFGAGTRLSVL.

The chain couples TRBV7-6 to TRBJ2-7, with D possibly being TRBD1 (6 bases). The ends were cut back, 2 bases at V and 5 bases at J, with 13 bases in the middle. CDR3 length: 14 amino acids. CDR1 is SGHVS and CDR2 is FNYEAQ in the germline V gene. The CDR3 here is CASSLQAGDHEQYF. In DNA, the CDR3 is TGTGCCAGCAGCTTACAGGCAGGGGACCACGAGCAGTACTTC.

The rearrangement uses TRBV30 and TRBJ2-7, with D possibly called TRBD1 or TRBD2 (5 bases each). CDR1 is GTSNPN, CDR2 SVGIG, per germline (reference sequence). This CDR3 is built from 11 residues. V was shortened by 4 bases and J by 7 bases, with 11 bases between the two germline ends. DNA of the CDR3: TGTGCCTGGACTCTGGGACGGGAGCAGTACTTC. Translation gives CAWTLGREQYF.

This chain joins TRBV7-3 and TRBJ2-1, with D tentatively TRBD1 (7 bases). The germline V gene encodes CDR1 SGHTA and CDR2 FQGTGA. V was trimmed by 8 bases and J by 9 bases, leaving 17 bases between them. The CDR3 totals 13 residues. This CDR3 is CASGGTASSEQFF. CDR3 DNA sequence: TGTGCCAGCGGGGGGACAGCTTCTTCTGAGCAGTTCTTC. The variable domain in full, with the rest retrieved from reference TRBV7-3 and TRBJ2-1, is GAGVSQTPSNKVTEKGKYVELRCDPISGHTALYWYRQSLGQGPEFLIYFQGTGAADDSGLPNDRFFAVRPEGSVSTLKIQRTERGDSAVYLCASGGTASSEQFFGPGTRLTVL.

J is TRBJ2-3 and V is TRBV29-1; no definite D call. Trimming cost V 7 bases and J 0 bases, with 14 bases left between them. Per the germline V gene, CDR1 is SQVTM and CDR2 is ANQGSEA. The CDR3 runs 14 residues. The CDR3 nucleotides are TGCAGCGCCCAGCCCCCCCAAAGCACAGATACGCAGTATTTT. Protein product: CSAQPPQSTDTQYF.

This chain connects TRBV10-3 to TRBJ2-7; TRBD1 matches at 9 bases. The CDR3 totals 14 residues. CDR1 and CDR2 from the germline V gene are ENHRY and SYGVKD. J was trimmed by 5 bases and V by 6 bases; bases with no gene match: 8. Here the CDR3 reads CAIRVQGAMDEQYF. The CDR3 bases are TGTGCCATCAGGGTACAGGGGGCGATGGACGAGCAGTACTTC.

This clone was seen a handful of times. V usage is TRBV28 and J usage is TRBJ1-1, with 7 bases identical to TRBD1. Germline V lookup: CDR1 MDHEN, CDR2 SYDVKM. The V and J ends lost 5 bases and 0 bases, in that order; junction bases with no gene match: 6. The length of the CDR3 is 15 residues. As DNA, the CDR3 is TGTGCCAGCAGTATCACAGGGGTCATGAACACTGAAGCTTTCTTT. It specifies CASSITGVMNTEAFF.

Points on this clone: This sample includes further DNA sequences coding for the same CDR3. The rearrangement joins TRBV4-3 to TRBJ1-5; D remains ambiguous. Germline-derived CDR1 and CDR2 are LGHNA and YSLEER. Trimming took off 0 bases at V and 5 bases at J, with 5 bases between the two ends. The CDR3 runs to 13 residues. CDR3: CASSQDRHQPQHF. CDR3 in DNA: TGCGCCAGCAGCCAAGATCGACATCAGCCCCAGCATTTT.

The chain recombines TRBV4-1 with TRBJ1-2; D may be TRBD1 (5 bases). The CDR3 spans 15 residues. Trimming stripped 5 bases from V and 8 bases from J, with 21 bases between. Germline assignment: CDR1 MGHRA and CDR2 YSYEKL. This CDR3 is CASSSRTQTTQGYTF. The CDR3 DNA sequence: TGCGCCAGCAGCTCACGGACACAGACAACTCAAGGCTACACCTTC.

The V and J genes are TRBV19 and TRBJ1-1; D gene unclear. Trimming took 5 bases from V and 7 from J, leaving 8 bases between them. The V gene's germline CDR1 is LNHDA and CDR2 SQIVND (reference sequence). This CDR3 is 11 amino acids long. The CDR3 loop reads CASSWSFEAFF. The CDR3, as DNA: TGTGCCAGTAGTTGGTCGTTTGAAGCTTTCTTT.

This chain links TRBV5-6 with TRBJ2-5; TRBD2 agrees at 11 bases. The CDR3 spans 16 residues. The trim removed 3 bases at V and 0 bases at J, leaving 4 bases unmatched. In germline, CDR1 is SGHDT, CDR2 YYEEEE. CDR3 protein: CASSSVAGGNQETQYF. For the CDR3, the DNA is TGTGCCAGCAGCTCCGTAGCGGGGGGGAACCAAGAGACCCAGTACTTC.